This T cell receptor beta chain was sequenced for a study of patients with pleural tuberculosis. Trimming pared 3 bases from V and 6 bases from J, leaving 9 bases between. The CDR3 totals 13 residues. Germline V CDR1 and CDR2: LGHNA, YSLEER. This clonotype was observed many times. One entry per CDR3 protein results from TCRdb running MiXCR on the reads. The sample records approximately 50,000 distinct CDR3 sequences, around 7% being singletons. This TCR was sampled from a human donor with pleural tuberculosis. The chain recombines TRBV4-3 with TRBJ2-1; D remains unclear. CDR3 nucleotides: TGCGCCAGCAGCCATCGACTGTTCAATGAGCAGTTCTTC. Its translation: CASSHRLFNEQFF.